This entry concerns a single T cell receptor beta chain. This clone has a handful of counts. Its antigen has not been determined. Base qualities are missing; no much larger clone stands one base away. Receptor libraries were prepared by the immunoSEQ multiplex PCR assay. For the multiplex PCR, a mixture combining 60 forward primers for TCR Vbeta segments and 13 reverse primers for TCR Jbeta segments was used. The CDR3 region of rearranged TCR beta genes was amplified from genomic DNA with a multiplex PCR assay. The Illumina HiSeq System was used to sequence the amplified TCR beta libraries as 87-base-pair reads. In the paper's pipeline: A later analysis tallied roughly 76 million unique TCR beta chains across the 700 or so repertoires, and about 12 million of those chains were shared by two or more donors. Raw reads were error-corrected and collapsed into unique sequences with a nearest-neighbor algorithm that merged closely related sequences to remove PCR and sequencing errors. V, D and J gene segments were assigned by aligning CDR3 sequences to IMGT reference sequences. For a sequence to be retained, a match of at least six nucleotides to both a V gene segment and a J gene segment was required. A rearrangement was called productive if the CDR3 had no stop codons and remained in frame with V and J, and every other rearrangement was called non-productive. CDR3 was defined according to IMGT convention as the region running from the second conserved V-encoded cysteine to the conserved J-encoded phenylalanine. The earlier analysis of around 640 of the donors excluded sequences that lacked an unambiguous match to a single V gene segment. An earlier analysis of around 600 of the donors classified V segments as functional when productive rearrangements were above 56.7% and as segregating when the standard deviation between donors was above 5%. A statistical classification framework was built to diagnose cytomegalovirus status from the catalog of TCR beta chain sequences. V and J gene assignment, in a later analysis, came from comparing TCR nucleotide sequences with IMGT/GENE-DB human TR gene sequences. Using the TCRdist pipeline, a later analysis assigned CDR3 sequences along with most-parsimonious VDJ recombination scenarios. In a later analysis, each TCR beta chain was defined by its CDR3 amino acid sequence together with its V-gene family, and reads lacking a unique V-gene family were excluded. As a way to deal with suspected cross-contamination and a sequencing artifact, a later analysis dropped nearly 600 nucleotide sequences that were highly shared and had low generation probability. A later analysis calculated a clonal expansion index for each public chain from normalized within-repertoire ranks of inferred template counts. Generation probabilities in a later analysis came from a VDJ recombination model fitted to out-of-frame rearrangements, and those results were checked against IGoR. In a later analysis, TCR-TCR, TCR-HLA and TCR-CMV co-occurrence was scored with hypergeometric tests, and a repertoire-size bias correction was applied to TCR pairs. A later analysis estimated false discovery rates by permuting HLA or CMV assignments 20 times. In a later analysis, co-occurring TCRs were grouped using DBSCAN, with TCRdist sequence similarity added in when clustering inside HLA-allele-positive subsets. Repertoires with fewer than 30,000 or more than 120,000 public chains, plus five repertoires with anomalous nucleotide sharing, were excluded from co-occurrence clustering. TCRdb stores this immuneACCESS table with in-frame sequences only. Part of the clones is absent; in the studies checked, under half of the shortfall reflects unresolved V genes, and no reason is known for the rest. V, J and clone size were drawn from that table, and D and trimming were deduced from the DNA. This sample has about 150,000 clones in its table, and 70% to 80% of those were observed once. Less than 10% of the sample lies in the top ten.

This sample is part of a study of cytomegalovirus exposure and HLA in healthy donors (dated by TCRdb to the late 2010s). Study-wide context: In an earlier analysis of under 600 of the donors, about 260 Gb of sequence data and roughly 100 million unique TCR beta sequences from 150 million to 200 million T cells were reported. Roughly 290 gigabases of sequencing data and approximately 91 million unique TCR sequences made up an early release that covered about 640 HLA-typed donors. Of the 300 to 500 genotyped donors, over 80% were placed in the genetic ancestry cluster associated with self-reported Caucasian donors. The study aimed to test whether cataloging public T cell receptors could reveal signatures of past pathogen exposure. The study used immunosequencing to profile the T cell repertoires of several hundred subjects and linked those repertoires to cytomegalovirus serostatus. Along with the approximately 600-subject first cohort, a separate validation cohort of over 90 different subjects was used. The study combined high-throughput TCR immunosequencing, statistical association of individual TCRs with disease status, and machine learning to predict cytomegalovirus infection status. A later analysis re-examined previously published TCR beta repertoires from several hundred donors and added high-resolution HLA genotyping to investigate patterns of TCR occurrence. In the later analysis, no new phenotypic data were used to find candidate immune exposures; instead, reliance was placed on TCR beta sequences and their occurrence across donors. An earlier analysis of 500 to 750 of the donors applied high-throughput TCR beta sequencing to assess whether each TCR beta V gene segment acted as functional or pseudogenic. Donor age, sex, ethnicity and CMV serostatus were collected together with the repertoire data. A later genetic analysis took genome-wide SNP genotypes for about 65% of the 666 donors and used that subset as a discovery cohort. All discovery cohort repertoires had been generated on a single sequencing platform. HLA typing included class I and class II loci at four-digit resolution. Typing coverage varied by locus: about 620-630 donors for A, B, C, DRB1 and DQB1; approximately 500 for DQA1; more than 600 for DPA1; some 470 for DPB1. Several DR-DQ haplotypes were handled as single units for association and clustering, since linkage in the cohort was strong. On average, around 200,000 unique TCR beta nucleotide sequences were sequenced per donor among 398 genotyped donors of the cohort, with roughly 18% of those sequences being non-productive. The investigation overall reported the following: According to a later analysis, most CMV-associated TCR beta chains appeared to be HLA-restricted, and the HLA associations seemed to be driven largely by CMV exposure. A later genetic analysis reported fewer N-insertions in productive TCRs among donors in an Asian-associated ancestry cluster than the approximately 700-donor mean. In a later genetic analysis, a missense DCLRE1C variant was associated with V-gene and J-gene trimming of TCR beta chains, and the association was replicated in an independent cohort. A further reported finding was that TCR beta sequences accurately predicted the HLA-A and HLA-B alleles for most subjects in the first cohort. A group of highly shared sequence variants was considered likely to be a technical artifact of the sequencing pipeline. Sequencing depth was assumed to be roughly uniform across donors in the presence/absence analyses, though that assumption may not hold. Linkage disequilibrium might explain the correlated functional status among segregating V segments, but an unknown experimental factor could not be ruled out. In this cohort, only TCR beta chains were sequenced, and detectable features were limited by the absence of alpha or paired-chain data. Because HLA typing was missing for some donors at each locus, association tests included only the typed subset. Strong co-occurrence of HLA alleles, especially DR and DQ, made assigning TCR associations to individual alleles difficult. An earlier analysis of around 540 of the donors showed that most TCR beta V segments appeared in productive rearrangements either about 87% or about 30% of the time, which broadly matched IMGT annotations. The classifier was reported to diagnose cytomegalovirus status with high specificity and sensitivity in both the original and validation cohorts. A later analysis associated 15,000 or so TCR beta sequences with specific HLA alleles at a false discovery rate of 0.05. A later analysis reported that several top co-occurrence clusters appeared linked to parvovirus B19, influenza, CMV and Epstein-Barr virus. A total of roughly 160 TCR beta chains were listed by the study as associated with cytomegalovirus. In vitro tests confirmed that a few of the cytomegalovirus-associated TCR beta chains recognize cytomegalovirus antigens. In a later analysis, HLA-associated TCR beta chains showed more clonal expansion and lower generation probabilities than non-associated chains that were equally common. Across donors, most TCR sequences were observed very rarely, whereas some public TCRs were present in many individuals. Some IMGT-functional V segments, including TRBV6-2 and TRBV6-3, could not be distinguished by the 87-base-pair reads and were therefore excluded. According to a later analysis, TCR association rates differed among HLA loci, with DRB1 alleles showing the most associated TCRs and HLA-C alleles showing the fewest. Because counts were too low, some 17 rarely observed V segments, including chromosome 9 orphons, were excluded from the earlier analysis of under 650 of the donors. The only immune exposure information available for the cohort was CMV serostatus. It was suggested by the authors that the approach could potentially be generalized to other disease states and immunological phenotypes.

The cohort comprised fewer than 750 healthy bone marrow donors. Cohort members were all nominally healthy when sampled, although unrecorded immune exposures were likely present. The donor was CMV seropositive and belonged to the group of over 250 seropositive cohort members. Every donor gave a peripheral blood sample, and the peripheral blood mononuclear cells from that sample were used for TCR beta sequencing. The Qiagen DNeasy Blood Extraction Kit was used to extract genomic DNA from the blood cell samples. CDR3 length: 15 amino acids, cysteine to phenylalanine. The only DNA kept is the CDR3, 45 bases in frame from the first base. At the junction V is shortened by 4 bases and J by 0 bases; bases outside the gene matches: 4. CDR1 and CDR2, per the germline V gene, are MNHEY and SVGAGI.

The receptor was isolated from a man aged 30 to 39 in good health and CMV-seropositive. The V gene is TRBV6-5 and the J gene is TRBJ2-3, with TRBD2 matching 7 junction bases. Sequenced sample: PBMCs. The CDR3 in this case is CASSSQRGSTDTQYF. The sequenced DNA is TGTGCCAGCAGTTCCCAGCGGGGAAGCACAGATACGCAGTATTTT.